The T cell receptor beta chain described here comes from a study of blood T cell repertoires in COVID-19. As for the study in general: Material from acute and convalescent COVID-19 was sourced from the United States, Italy and Spain. PBMCs, B-cell-depleted T cells, or T cells provided the cDNA or gDNA that made up the material.

Authors' processing steps: Amplifying reference gene primers gave estimates of nucleated cell counts. Measured with immunoSEQ multiplex PCR; TCRdb has only the in-frame clones, and not every one. V and J calls and clone size are copied from that table; D and trimming were computed from the DNA. The sample consists of over 85,000 clones, roughly 87% of them appearing once. Germline V gene sequence: CDR1 SGHDN, CDR2 FVKESK. This CDR3 is 18 amino acids long. V was clipped by 4 bases and J by 4 bases; unmatched bases: 10. V and J are TRBV14 and TRBJ2-6; 10 nucleotides agree with TRBD1. This clonotype originated in a male donor with acute or convalescent COVID-19. Material: peripheral blood. The CDR3 bases are TGTGCCAGCAGCCCTACCGACAGGGGGCTGGTGGGGGCCAACGTCCTGACTTTC. Its translation is CASSPTDRGLVGANVLTF.